One and the same sample provided the 13 T cell receptor beta chains below, sequenced in a study of blood T cell repertoires in COVID-19. Profiled with immunoSEQ multiplex PCR; TCRdb holds only in-frame clones, not every one. The sample includes approximately 290,000 clones, roughly 90% of them seen just once. Specimen: PBMCs or T cells enriched from blood (not recorded which). The receptors were sampled from a woman younger than 45 who had recovered from COVID-19.

This clone came up once. The genes are TRBV30 and TRBJ1-5; 8 bases align to TRBD1. CDR1 is GTSNPN and CDR2 is SVGIG in the germline V gene (reference sequence). There are 16 residues in the CDR3. V lost 3 bases and J lost 3; bases outside the gene matches: 10. CDR3 protein: CAWRERQGPPNQPQHF. CDR3 coding DNA: TGTGCCTGGAGAGAACGACAGGGGCCCCCCAATCAGCCCCAGCATTTT.

This clone was counted between two and nine times. J is TRBJ2-5 and V is TRBV9; 7 bases are a match to TRBD1. The length of the CDR3 is 13 residues. V shed 4 bases, J shed 4 bases, and the junction held 4 bases outside the gene matches. Germline CDR1 reads SGDLS; CDR2 reads YYNGEE. The CDR3 sequence is CASSQQGRETQYF. DNA for the CDR3: TGTGCCAGCAGCCAACAGGGGAGAGAGACCCAGTACTTC.

The chain links TRBV5-1 to TRBJ2-2; TRBD2 matches 10 bases. The CDR3 loop spans 14 amino acids. Trimming cost V 4 bases and J 5 bases; bases outside gene matches: 2. Germline loops: CDR1 SGHRS, CDR2 YFSETQ. The CDR3 sequence: CASSGLAETGELFF. CDR3 coding DNA: TGCGCCAGCAGCGGACTAGCGGAGACCGGGGAGCTGTTTTTT.

The V call is TRBV11-1, the J call TRBJ1-3; D uncertain. The germline V gene has CDR1 SGHAT and CDR2 FQDESV (reference sequence). The CDR3 extends over 15 amino acids. Deletions cut 2 bases from V and 2 bases from J, with 10 bases between. CDR3 loop: CASSLQRETGNTIYF. In nucleotides, the CDR3 is TGTGCCAGCAGCTTACAACGGGAAACTGGAAACACCATATATTTT.

The V gene is TRBV18, the J gene TRBJ2-1; TRBD2 might be the D (6 bases). Trimming took off 0 bases at V and 4 bases at J, with 13 bases between the two ends. This CDR3 contains 16 residues. Germline V gene sequence: CDR1 KGHSH, CDR2 LQKENI. The CDR3 nucleotides read TGTGCCAGCTCACCACCTAGCGGAGCCATTTACAATGAGCAGTTCTTC. This codes for CASSPPSGAIYNEQFF.

This chain joins TRBV30 and TRBJ2-7; perhaps TRBD2 as D (6 bases). The CDR3 is made up of 14 amino acids. The V end lost 1 base, the J end lost 7 bases, and 17 bases lay between the germline ends. CDR1 and CDR2 from the germline V gene are GTSNPN and SVGIG (reference sequence). CDR3 nucleotide sequence: TGTGCCTGGAGTGCGGGGGTTTTAACAAGTGAGCAGTACTTC. Translated, it gives CAWSAGVLTSEQYF.

The sample holds a few counts of this clone. This rearrangement joins TRBV7-9 to TRBJ1-1; 7 bases match TRBD1. Per the germline V gene, CDR1 is SEHNR and CDR2 is FQNEAQ (reference sequence). This CDR3 comprises 13 residues. Losses at the gene ends were 4 bases for V and 7 bases for J; bases not matched to a gene: 6. CDR3 in amino acids: CASSSFDRDEAFF. The CDR3 DNA reads as TGTGCCAGCAGCTCATTCGACAGGGATGAAGCTTTCTTT.

This CDR3 reads CATRDRGFNQPQHF. CDR3 in DNA: TGTGCCACAAGGGACAGAGGGTTCAATCAGCCCCAGCATTTT. The chain recombines TRBV19 with TRBJ1-5; TRBD1 agrees at 7 bases. Losses at the gene ends were 10 bases for V and 3 bases for J; bases not matched to a gene: 9. This CDR3 region has 14 residues. Germline loops: CDR1 LNHDA, CDR2 SQIVND (reference sequence).

V usage is TRBV7-9 and J usage is TRBJ1-4; 8 positions match TRBD1. CDR1 and CDR2 from the germline V gene are SEHNR and FQNEAQ (reference sequence). J was trimmed by 0 bases and V by 0 bases; bases with no gene match: 3. This CDR3 is built from 17 residues. CDR3 protein: CASSLADRDSTNEKLFF. In nucleotides, the CDR3 is TGTGCCAGCAGCTTAGCGGACAGGGATTCAACTAATGAAAAACTGTTTTTT. The full variable domain, with the rest looked up from reference TRBV7-9 and TRBJ1-4, is DTGVSQNPRHKITKRGQNVTFRCDPISEHNRLYWYRQTLGQGPEFLTYFQNEAQLEKSRLLSDRFSAERPKGSFSTLEIQRTEQGDSAMYLCASSLADRDSTNEKLFFGSGTQLSVL.

This chain joins TRBV24-1 and TRBJ2-7, with TRBD1 as a possible D gene (5 bases). The germline V gene has CDR1 KGHDR and CDR2 SFDVKD. This CDR3 has 13 amino acids. V lost 5 bases and J lost 3, with 10 bases in between. CDR3 in DNA: TGTGCCACCAGTGGACAGCCGCGCTACGAGCAGTACTTC. This codes for CATSGQPRYEQYF.

V and J are TRBV30 and TRBJ1-6; TRBD1 might be the D (5 bases). V lost 6 bases to trimming and J lost 3 bases, with 12 bases between them. The CDR3 totals 14 residues. Germline V CDR1 and CDR2: GTSNPN, SVGIG (reference sequence). The CDR3 region is CACLIGGYNSPLHF. As DNA, the CDR3 is TGTGCCTGCCTGATCGGGGGCTATAATTCACCCCTCCACTTT. The whole variable domain, remainder taken from reference TRBV30 and TRBJ1-6, is SQTIHQWPATLVQPVGSPLSLECTVEGTSNPNLYWYRQAAGRGLQLLFYSVGIGQISSEVPQNLSASRPQDRQFILSSKKLLLSDSGFYLCACLIGGYNSPLHFGNGTRLTVT.

J is TRBJ2-2 and V is TRBV6-5; D unresolved. The CDR3 sequence is 14 residues long. Germline V gene lookup returns CDR1 MNHEY and CDR2 SVGAGI. Trimming stripped 6 bases from V and 4 bases from J, with 12 bases between. CDR3 DNA sequence: TGTGCCAGCAGGCCCTTAGCTAGCACCGGGGAGCTGTTTTTT. Protein sequence: CASRPLASTGELFF.

This clone has just one count. This chain joins TRBV2 and TRBJ2-6; no reliable D call. V lost 2 bases to trimming and J lost 2 bases, with 7 bases between them. This CDR3 is 15 amino acids long. The germline V gene encodes CDR1 SNHLY and CDR2 FYNNEI. The CDR3 DNA follows: TGTGCCAGCAGTGAACGTGTCCCTGGGGCCAACGTCCTGACTTTC. It encodes CASSERVPGANVLTF.